This T cell receptor beta chain was sequenced in a study of blood T cells in healthy people across ages. Study findings and constraints: Estimates based on one million T cells were treated as lower bounds.

Isolating PBMCs gave at least 6.5 million of these cells per sample. The CDR3 length is 15 residues. Germline V gene sequence: CDR1 SGHRS, CDR2 YFSETQ. Of note for this clonotype: Its antigen is undetermined.

Primers used in a second PCR of about 7 to 12 cycles were a sample-barcoded 5' primer and a J-beta primer mix. One entry per CDR3 protein results from TCRdb running MiXCR on the 5' RACE reads. The sample records about 1.4 million distinct CDR3 sequences, almost 60% being singletons. The rearrangement uses TRBV5-1 and TRBJ2-7, with 7 positions matching TRBD2. The J call may be mistaken, given a closer DNA end match to TRBJ2-5. The clonotype was recovered from a man between 18 and 35 years old in good health. The material sequenced was blood. The CDR3 DNA is TGCGCCAGCAGCCAAGGACTAGGCATTGACGAGACCCAGTACTTC. This translates into CASSQGLGIDETQYF.